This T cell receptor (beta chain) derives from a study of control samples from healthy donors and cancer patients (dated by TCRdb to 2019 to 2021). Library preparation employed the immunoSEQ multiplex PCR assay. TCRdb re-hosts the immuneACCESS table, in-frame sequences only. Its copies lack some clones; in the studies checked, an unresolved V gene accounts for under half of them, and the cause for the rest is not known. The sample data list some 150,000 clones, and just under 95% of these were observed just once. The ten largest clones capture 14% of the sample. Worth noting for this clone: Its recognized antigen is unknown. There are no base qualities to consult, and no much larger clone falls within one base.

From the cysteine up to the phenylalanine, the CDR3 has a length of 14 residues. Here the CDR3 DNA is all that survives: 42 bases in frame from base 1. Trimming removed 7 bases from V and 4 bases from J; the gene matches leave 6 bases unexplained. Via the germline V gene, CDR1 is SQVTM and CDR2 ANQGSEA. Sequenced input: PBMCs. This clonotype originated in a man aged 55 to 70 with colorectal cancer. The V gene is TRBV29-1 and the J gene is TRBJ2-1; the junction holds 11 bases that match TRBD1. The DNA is TGCAGCGCCAAGGGACAGGGGGGATACAATGAGCAGTTCTTC. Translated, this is CSAKGQGGYNEQFF.